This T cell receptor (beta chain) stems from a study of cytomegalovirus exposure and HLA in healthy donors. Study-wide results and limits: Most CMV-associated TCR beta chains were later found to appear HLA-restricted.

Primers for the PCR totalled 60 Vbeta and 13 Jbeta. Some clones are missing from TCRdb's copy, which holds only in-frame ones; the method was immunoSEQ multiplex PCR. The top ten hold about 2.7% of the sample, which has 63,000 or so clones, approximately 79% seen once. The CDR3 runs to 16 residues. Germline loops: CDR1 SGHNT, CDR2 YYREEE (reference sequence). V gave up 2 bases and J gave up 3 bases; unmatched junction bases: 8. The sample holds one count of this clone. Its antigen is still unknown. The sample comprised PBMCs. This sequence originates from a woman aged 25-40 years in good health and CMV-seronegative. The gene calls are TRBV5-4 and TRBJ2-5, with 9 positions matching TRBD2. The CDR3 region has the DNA TGTGCCAGCAGCTTCGGTGGGGTAGCGGGAGAAGAGACCCAGTACTTC. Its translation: CASSFGGVAGEETQYF.